This T cell receptor (beta chain) was recovered during a study of CD8+CD57+ T cells in acquired aplastic anemia. Patients picked for sequencing had shown CD8+CD57+ cell expansion detected by flow cytometry. A severe acquired aplastic anemia diagnosis applied to all patients. CDR1 is SGHAT and CDR2 is FQNNGV in the germline V gene. This CDR3 comprises 15 residues. V shed 3 bases and J shed 0 bases, with 11 bases lying between them. It was genomic DNA that served as the template for profiling TCR beta VDJ and CDR3. TCRdb itself ran the reads through MiXCR, one entry per CDR3 protein. The data show about 220,000 distinct CDR3 sequences, 45% to 50% seen once. The study's findings and limits: Patients and controls shared roughly 31 CD8+ CDR3 sequences, highly expressed in patients.

Note on this clonotype: Antigen: not known.

This TCR came from a human donor with aplastic anemia. The chain has TRBV11-2 and TRBJ1-2; D is uncertain. Sequencing was performed on sorted CD4+, CD8+, or CD8+CD57+ T cells (not recorded which) from PBMCs. CDR3: CASSFGECPNYGYTF. DNA of the CDR3: TGTGCCAGCAGCTTTGGAGAGTGTCCTAACTATGGCTACACCTTC.